These T cell receptor beta chains were read from a single sample in a study of human T cells and chemical hapten exposure. Each CDR3 protein is one row after TCRdb ran MiXCR on the RACE reads. This sample has roughly 200,000 distinct CDR3 sequences, with 20% to 25% found just once. The material sequenced was whole blood, taken in connection with sensitization to the hapten diphenylcyclopropenone (DPC). These TCRs come from a woman aged 45-65 years with alopecia areata. Some clones in this sample may be carry-over from other donors' samples. CDR3s include the opening cysteine and the closing phenylalanine or tryptophan.

V: TRBV29-1
J: TRBJ2-2
length: 13
CDR3: CSVNRGNTGELFF

V: TRBV29-1
J: TRBJ2-6
length: 13
CDR3: CSARGAGANVLTF

V: TRBV27
J: TRBJ2-5
length: 15
CDR3: CASSRLAGSQETQYF

V: TRBV18
J: TRBJ2-2
length: 13
CDR3: CASSPPNTGELFF

V: TRBV7-2
J: TRBJ2-2
length: 16
CDR3: CASSPWAVLNTGELFF

V: TRBV5-1
J: TRBJ2-7
length: 13
CDR3: CASSWDRQDEQYF

V: TRBV19
J: TRBJ1-1
length: 14
CDR3: CASRPPRQNTEAFF

V: TRBV7-9
J: TRBJ2-7
length: 14
CDR3: CASSGTGSSYEQYF

V: TRBV2
J: TRBJ2-6
length: 14
CDR3: CASRAGSGANVLTF

V: TRBV4-2
J: TRBJ1-2
length: 15
CDR3: CASSPVQGGDYGYTF

V: TRBV21-1
J: TRBJ2-2
length: 18
CDR3: CASSKARGTSGITGELFF

V: TRBV6-5
J: TRBJ2-1
length: 15
CDR3: CATHQGGSSYNEQFF

V: TRBV27
J: TRBJ1-5
length: 14
CDR3: CASRRRADYQPQHF

V: TRBV2
J: TRBJ2-4
length: 14
CDR3: CASRLAGLKNIQYF

V: TRBV7-9
J: TRBJ2-1
length: 15
CDR3: CASSLEGGINNEQFF

V: TRBV7-8
J: TRBJ1-1
length: 15
CDR3: CASSRRAGGNTEAFF

V: TRBV29-1
J: TRBJ1-1
length: 14
CDR3: CSVGLGVLNTEAFF

V: TRBV20-1
J: TRBJ2-7
length: 13
CDR3: CSASRTGTNEQYF

V: TRBV2
J: TRBJ2-5
length: 16
CDR3: CASSQNGQGLQETQYF

V: TRBV9
J: TRBJ2-1
length: 15
CDR3: CASSVPRTGVDEQFF

V: TRBV10-3
J: TRBJ2-5
length: 14
CDR3: CAIRGTEPTETQYF

V: TRBV5-1
J: TRBJ2-7
length: 14
CDR3: CASSLQGQGYEQYF

V: TRBV12-3/TRBV12-4
J: TRBJ2-1
length: 15
CDR3: CASSFGTSTANEQFF

V: TRBV29-1
J: TRBJ2-3
length: 13
CDR3: CSVTRQGPDTQYF

V: TRBV3-1
J: TRBJ1-1
length: 13
CDR3: CASSQFGTGEAFF

V: TRBV11-2
J: TRBJ2-1
length: 20
CDR3: CASSRFGLAGGLSSYNEQFF

V: TRBV24-1
J: TRBJ2-3
length: 13
CDR3: CATSDSGTDTQYF

V: TRBV5-4
J: TRBJ2-3
length: 15
CDR3: CASSASSGPTDTQYF

V: TRBV29-1
J: TRBJ1-1
length: 14
CDR3: CSANFGGGNTEAFF

V: TRBV11-2
J: TRBJ2-5
length: 15
CDR3: CASSGLRGLQETQYF

V: TRBV9
J: TRBJ2-2
length: 14
CDR3: CASSVQAGTGELFF

V: TRBV3-1
J: TRBJ2-4
length: 12
CDR3: CASSREVGIQYF

V: TRBV6-5
J: TRBJ1-1
length: 14
CDR3: CASSWTGGYTEAFF

V: TRBV12-3/TRBV12-4
J: TRBJ2-1
length: 15
CDR3: CASSLMAGGLNEQFF

V: TRBV4-2
J: TRBJ1-6
length: 15
CDR3: CASSQVPGDNSPLHF

V: TRBV5-1
J: TRBJ2-5
length: 14
CDR3: CASSWARPQETQYF

V: TRBV7-2
J: TRBJ1-1
length: 14
CDR3: CASSLARTDTEAFF

V: TRBV20-1
J: TRBJ2-5
length: 16
CDR3: CSAKGTDQRLQETQYF

V: TRBV6-1
J: TRBJ1-5
length: 15
CDR3: CASSVGRHGNQPQHF

V: TRBV9
J: TRBJ2-3
length: 14
CDR3: CASSVDGSTDTQYF

V: TRBV6-5
J: TRBJ1-1
length: 16
CDR3: CASSRDRGFLNTEAFF

V: TRBV6-5
J: TRBJ1-2
length: 14
CDR3: CASSYSMGGLGYTF

V: TRBV2
J: TRBJ2-5
length: 17
CDR3: CASSPRTSGSTGETQYF

V: TRBV7-9
J: TRBJ2-7
length: 14
CDR3: CASSRDGPGKEQYF

V: TRBV3-1
J: TRBJ1-1
length: 13
CDR3: CASSQVAGTEAFF